The 29 T cell receptor beta chains presented below share a single source sample, sequenced in a study of cytomegalovirus exposure and HLA in healthy donors. A multiplex PCR was run with 60 Vbeta primers and 13 Jbeta primers. TCRdb keeps only in-frame clones here, not all; method: immunoSEQ multiplex PCR. The profile shows roughly 190,000 clones, just over 75% of them singletons. The sequenced sample was PBMCs. Source of these receptors: a woman between 25 and 40 years old in good health and CMV-seropositive.

V usage is TRBV7-9 and J usage is TRBJ1-1, with D tentatively TRBD1 (6 bases). The CDR3 totals 12 residues. The germline CDR1 and CDR2 sequences are SEHNR and FQNEAQ (reference sequence). The ends were cut back, 3 bases at V and 7 bases at J, with 9 bases in the middle. The CDR3 nucleotides are TGTGCCAGCAGCTTCTACAGGGATGAAGCTTTCTTT. Its protein is CASSFYRDEAFF.

The chain combines TRBV29-1 with TRBJ2-7, with TRBD1 matching 10 bases. Germline V gene sequence: CDR1 SQVTM, CDR2 ANQGSEA. V gave up 5 bases and J gave up 0 bases; unmatched junction bases: 4. The CDR3 spans 14 residues. CDR3 nucleotides: TGCAGCGTTTTCGGACAGGGGGGCTCCTACGAGCAGTACTTC. Protein product: CSVFGQGGSYEQYF.

CDR3 nucleotides: TGCGCCAGCAGTATAGGGGAAGGAAGCACAGATACGCAGTATTTT. As protein: CASSIGEGSTDTQYF. The V and J genes are TRBV5-1 and TRBJ2-3; weak D call: TRBD1 (5 bases). Germline CDR1 is SGHRS and CDR2 is YFSETQ. V was pared by 5 bases and J by 0 bases, with 13 bases between. CDR3 length: 15 residues.

The chain links TRBV29-1 to TRBJ1-2; D is uncertain. The germline CDR1 and CDR2 sequences are SQVTM and ANQGSEA. V was trimmed by 7 bases and J by 3 bases, leaving 15 bases between them. This CDR3 comprises 13 residues. The CDR3 is CSAQMREHYGYTF. In DNA form, the CDR3 reads TGCAGCGCCCAAATGCGTGAACACTATGGCTACACCTTC.

This chain uses TRBV6-1 with TRBJ2-2, with D unclear. CDR1 MNHNS and CDR2 SASEGT come from the germline V gene. V was pared by 2 bases and J by 7 bases, with 8 bases between. The CDR3 has 13 amino acids. Here the CDR3 reads CASSELLFGELFF. Here the CDR3 DNA reads TGTGCCAGCAGTGAACTCCTCTTCGGGGAGCTGTTTTTT.

The gene calls are TRBV16 and TRBJ1-1; D gene uncertain. Germline lookup yields CDR1 KGHSY and CDR2 FQNENV. Trimming removed 0 bases at V and 0 bases at J, with 8 bases between. This CDR3 has 15 amino acids. The CDR3 DNA reads TGTGCCAGCAGCCAATCCCTTTTAGTGAACACTGAAGCTTTCTTT. The encoded protein is CASSQSLLVNTEAFF.

V gene TRBV4-3 combines with J gene TRBJ2-3; 8 bases align to TRBD2. This CDR3 contains 15 residues. Germline CDR1 and CDR2: LGHNA and YSLEER. J was trimmed by 6 bases and V by 2 bases; bases with no gene match: 7. CDR3 nucleotides: TGCGCCAGCAGCCAAAAGGGACTAGAAGGGGATACGCAGTATTTT. It codes for CASSQKGLEGDTQYF.

The genes are TRBV7-9 and TRBJ1-6; 9 bases are a match to TRBD1. The germline V gene has CDR1 SEHNR and CDR2 FQNEAQ (reference sequence). The CDR3 is 15 amino acids. J was trimmed by 9 bases and V by 2 bases; bases with no gene match: 5. Written as DNA, the CDR3 is TGTGCCAGCAGCTTAACCAGGGACAGGGTTTCACCCCTCCACTTT. Translated: CASSLTRDRVSPLHF.

The chain uses TRBV28 and TRBJ2-7; 7 nucleotides match TRBD1. Germline CDR1 reads MDHEN; CDR2 reads SYDVKM. The V gene end was trimmed by 11 bases and the J gene end by 8 bases; junction bases not matched to a gene: 15. CDR3 length: 13 residues. The CDR3 spells CALAGTEIGKQYF. The CDR3 DNA sequence: TGTGCCTTGGCCGGGACAGAAATCGGGAAGCAGTACTTC.

This clone is medium-sized within its sample. The chain couples TRBV7-8 to TRBJ1-2; a weak D match, TRBD1 (5 bases). Per germline, CDR1 SGHVS and CDR2 FQNEAQ. The V and J ends lost 4 bases and 4 bases respectively, with 13 bases between them. The CDR3 consists of 14 residues. CDR3 in amino acids: CASSSGLSSYGYTF. The DNA for the CDR3 is TGTGCCAGCAGCTCGGGACTTTCCTCCTATGGCTACACCTTC.

The chain has TRBV19 and TRBJ1-1, with TRBD1 as a possible D gene (6 bases). Germline V gene lookup returns CDR1 LNHDA and CDR2 SQIVND (reference sequence). Trimming left V 6 bases short and J 1 base short, with 12 bases between. This CDR3 is built from 14 residues. The chain's CDR3 is CASRQDRWNTEAFF. CDR3 DNA sequence: TGTGCCAGTAGGCAGGACAGATGGAACACTGAAGCTTTCTTT.

This chain joins TRBV19 and TRBJ1-4; weak D call: TRBD1 (6 bases). V lost 5 bases and J lost 6, with 13 bases in between. This CDR3 spans 14 amino acids. Germline CDR1 reads LNHDA; CDR2 reads SQIVND (reference sequence). In DNA form, the CDR3 reads TGTGCCAGTAGTTCTGGACAGAGGTATGAAAAACTGTTTTTT. Encoded protein: CASSSGQRYEKLFF.

This clone was seen only a few times. The J gene is TRBJ2-1, the V gene TRBV5-1; D is ambiguous. Trimming removed 2 bases from V and 5 bases from J, with 8 bases in between. Germline lookup yields CDR1 SGHRS and CDR2 YFSETQ. This CDR3 is built from 13 residues. The CDR3 protein is CASSFGENNEQFF. The CDR3 DNA is TGCGCCAGCAGCTTCGGAGAGAACAATGAGCAGTTCTTC.

The V gene is TRBV6-1, the J gene TRBJ1-1; no firm D call. The V end lost 2 bases, the J end lost 0 bases, and 7 bases lay between the germline ends. Germline V lookup: CDR1 MNHNS, CDR2 SASEGT. This CDR3 region has 14 residues. CDR3 in amino acids: CASSEQVMNTEAFF. CDR3 DNA sequence: TGTGCCAGCAGTGAACAGGTCATGAACACTGAAGCTTTCTTT.

V is TRBV5-1 and J is TRBJ2-2, with D unresolved. Germline CDR1 is SGHRS and CDR2 is YFSETQ. V dropped 5 bases and J dropped 8 bases, with 7 bases sitting between them. The CDR3 consists of 11 residues. CDR3 sequence reads: CASREKGELFF. The CDR3 DNA reads as TGCGCCAGCAGGGAGAAGGGGGAGCTGTTTTTT.

This chain uses TRBV5-1 with TRBJ2-3, with 7 bases that match TRBD1. CDR3 length: 15 residues. Trimming took 0 bases from V and 3 from J; bases not matched to a gene: 4. The germline V gene has CDR1 SGHRS and CDR2 YFSETQ. The CDR3 loop reads CASSLGTGPTDTQYF. Written as DNA, the CDR3 is TGCGCCAGCAGCTTGGGGACAGGTCCAACAGATACGCAGTATTTT.

This clone was seen only a few times. The chain is built from TRBV19 and TRBJ1-1; TRBD1 matches 9 bases. The junction had 6 bases not matched to a gene; V was cut back by 9 bases and J by 1 base. The CDR3 has 14 amino acids. CDR1 LNHDA and CDR2 SQIVND come from the germline V gene (reference sequence). CDR3 region: CARQGACRNTEAFF. The DNA of the CDR3 is TGTGCCAGACAGGGGGCTTGTCGGAACACTGAAGCTTTCTTT.

The V call is TRBV9, the J call TRBJ1-3; perhaps TRBD1 as D (6 bases). The CDR3 is made up of 19 amino acids. Germline V gene sequence: CDR1 SGDLS, CDR2 YYNGEE. V lost 4 bases, J lost 3 bases, and 26 bases lay in between. Written as DNA, the CDR3 is TGTGCCAGCAGCCCCCACCTGACGCCGGGGGGGCCGGGTGGAAACACCATATATTTT. Amino acid sequence: CASSPHLTPGGPGGNTIYF.

This clone showed up just a few times. CDR3 amino acids: CASSVGTGPAGPQHF. The CDR3 bases are TGTGCCAGCAGTGTTGGGACAGGCCCCGCGGGACCCCAGCATTTT. The rearrangement joins TRBV2 to TRBJ1-5; 8 bases are shared with TRBD1. Germline CDR1 SNHLY, CDR2 FYNNEI. This CDR3 has 15 residues. V trimming: 4 bases; J trimming: 10 bases; junction bases outside the gene matches: 12.

This clone was picked up a small number of times. The J gene is TRBJ2-2, the V gene TRBV19; D perhaps matches TRBD2 (5 bases). This CDR3 has 15 residues. Trimming stripped 4 bases from V and 5 bases from J, with 14 bases between. Germline V lookup: CDR1 LNHDA, CDR2 SQIVND (reference sequence). The CDR3 region is CASSSRGMRTGELFF. The CDR3 coding sequence is TGTGCCAGTAGTAGTCGGGGAATGAGGACCGGGGAGCTGTTTTTT.

The chain uses TRBV7-2 and TRBJ2-7, with D possibly TRBD2 on 6 matching bases. V was shortened by 5 bases and J by 0 bases, with 11 bases between the two germline ends. The CDR3 is 14 residues long. CDR1 and CDR2 (germline): SGHTA, FQGNSA. The CDR3 DNA reads TGTGCCAGCAGCCACGGGAGTACCTCCTACGAGCAGTACTTC. As protein: CASSHGSTSYEQYF.

This clone has a handful of counts. The chain couples TRBV7-6 to TRBJ2-5; 8 bases line up with TRBD1. V gave up 3 bases and J gave up 2 bases; unmatched junction bases: 11. Germline V lookup: CDR1 SGHVS, CDR2 FNYEAQ. This CDR3 region has 17 residues. The chain's CDR3 is CASSFNRGLSQQETQYF. The CDR3 DNA reads TGTGCCAGCAGCTTCAACAGGGGGTTATCGCAGCAAGAGACCCAGTACTTC.

This chain connects TRBV29-1 to TRBJ2-7; 7 bases fit TRBD2. Losses at the gene ends were 7 bases for V and 5 bases for J; bases not matched to a gene: 14. CDR3 size: 14 residues. Germline V CDR1 and CDR2: SQVTM, ANQGSEA. The CDR3 sequence is CSAGFLAVSDEQYF. The CDR3 DNA is TGCAGCGCCGGGTTTCTAGCGGTCTCGGACGAGCAGTACTTC.

In this sample, this clone turned up a few times. The chain employs TRBV4-3 and TRBJ2-2; D remains ambiguous. Germline V gives CDR1 LGHNA, CDR2 YSLEER. The V gene lost 1 base and the J gene lost 6 bases, with 9 bases spanning the gap. This CDR3 spans 14 amino acids. The CDR3 is CASSQVRWSGELFF. CDR3 coding DNA: TGCGCCAGCAGCCAAGTTAGATGGTCCGGGGAGCTGTTTTTT.

The chain uses TRBV4-3 and TRBJ2-1; TRBD2 aligns across 7 bases. Losses at the gene ends were 1 base for V and 7 bases for J; bases not matched to a gene: 19. The CDR3 runs 19 residues. CDR1 is LGHNA, CDR2 YSLEER, per germline. CDR3 nucleotide sequence: TGCGCCAGCAGCCAAGTTTCGCTTATGAGGAGCGGGATGAGGAATGAGCAGTTCTTC. As protein: CASSQVSLMRSGMRNEQFF.

V is TRBV29-1 and J is TRBJ1-2, with unresolved D. CDR1 is SQVTM, CDR2 ANQGSEA, per germline. V was shortened by 5 bases and J by 6 bases, with 7 bases between the two germline ends. The CDR3 contains 10 residues. The CDR3 here is CSVPEDGYTF. Here the CDR3 DNA reads TGCAGCGTTCCTGAGGATGGCTACACCTTC.

The CDR3 DNA reads as TGTGCCAGCAGTCGGAGTTATAATGAAAAACTGTTTTTT. It encodes CASSRSYNEKLFF. The chain employs TRBV2 and TRBJ1-4; D is uncertain. Germline CDR1 SNHLY, CDR2 FYNNEI. The CDR3 sequence is 13 residues long. Trimming left V 5 bases short and J 4 bases short, with 8 bases between.

The chain is built from TRBV5-1 and TRBJ1-2; 8 bases fit TRBD1. The germline CDR1 and CDR2 sequences are SGHRS and YFSETQ. The CDR3 is 15 residues long. Trimming took 2 bases from V and 8 from J; bases not matched to a gene: 11. Here the CDR3 reads CASSLGGQGRLGYTF. CDR3 in DNA: TGCGCCAGCAGCTTAGGAGGACAGGGAAGATTGGGCTACACCTTC.

CDR3 protein: CASSVTSFDEQYF. The DNA for the CDR3 is TGTGCCAGTAGTGTTACTAGCTTCGACGAGCAGTACTTC. The V call is TRBV19, the J call TRBJ2-7, with D perhaps matching TRBD2 (6 bases). CDR1 LNHDA and CDR2 SQIVND come from the germline V gene (reference sequence). There are 13 residues in the CDR3. The ends were cut back, 5 bases at V and 5 bases at J, with 13 bases in the middle.